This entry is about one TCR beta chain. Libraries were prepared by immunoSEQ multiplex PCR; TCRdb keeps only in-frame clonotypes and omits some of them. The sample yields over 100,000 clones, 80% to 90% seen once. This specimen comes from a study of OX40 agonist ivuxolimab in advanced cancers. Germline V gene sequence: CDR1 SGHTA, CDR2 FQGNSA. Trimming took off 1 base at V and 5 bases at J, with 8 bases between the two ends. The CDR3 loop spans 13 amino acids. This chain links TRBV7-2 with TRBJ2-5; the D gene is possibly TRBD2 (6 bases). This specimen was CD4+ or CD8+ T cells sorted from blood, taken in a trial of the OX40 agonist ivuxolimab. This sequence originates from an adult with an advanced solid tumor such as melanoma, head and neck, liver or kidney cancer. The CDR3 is CASSLVRGETQYF. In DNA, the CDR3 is TGTGCCAGCAGCTTAGTCCGGGGGGAGACCCAGTACTTC.